This T cell receptor (beta chain) is from a study of OX40 agonist ivuxolimab in advanced cancers. For the study at large: Intravenous ivuxolimab at 0.01 to 10 mg/kg was given to patients every 2 weeks. Three patients responded partially, comprising one with hepatocellular carcinoma and two with cutaneous melanoma.

The CDR3 loop spans 13 amino acids. V lost 0 bases to trimming and J lost 9 bases, with 12 bases between them. From germline, CDR1 is SQVTM and CDR2 ANQGSEA. Study results and caveats: In CD8+ T cells, expanded clones were on average more numerous than in CD4+. CD4+ and CD8+ T cells in blood underwent clonal expansion by week 6 at 0.1 to 3.0 mg/kg.

A note on this clone: Its antigen is currently unknown.

TCRdb's copy holds only in-frame clones and misses some; the assay was immunoSEQ multiplex PCR. The sample contains around 73,000 clones, 80% to 90% of which appear only once. This TCR came from an adult with an advanced solid tumor such as melanoma, head and neck, liver or kidney cancer. The chain uses TRBV29-1 and TRBJ2-1; the D gene is possibly TRBD1 (5 bases). The material was CD4+ or CD8+ T cells sorted from blood, obtained in a trial of the OX40 agonist ivuxolimab. CDR3 sequence reads: CSVEDWGRGEQFF. CDR3 DNA: TGCAGCGTTGAAGATTGGGGTAGGGGTGAGCAGTTCTTC.